This TCR beta chain is drawn from a study of CD8 T cells in ankylosing spondylitis. TCR beta libraries were made by quantitative 5'-RACE with molecular barcodes. TCRdb reprocessed the 5' RACE reads via MiXCR and lists one record per CDR3 protein. The data contain more than 35,000 distinct CDR3 sequences, around 2.9% of them singletons. Ten or more counts support this clonotype. The antigen is unknown. The germline V gene encodes CDR1 SGDLS and CDR2 YYNGEE. V dropped 0 bases and J dropped 2 bases, with 12 bases sitting between them. CDR3 length: 16 amino acids. Findings of the study overall: The authors reported significant enrichment of disease-linked clones in matched ankylosing spondylitis synovial fluid. Certain motif variants had earlier been reported in reactive arthritis synovial fluid and blood. One TCR beta motif, made up of several highly homologous variants, appeared characteristic of ankylosing spondylitis blood.

The sequence came from a male donor with ankylosing spondylitis or in good health (not recorded which). Sequencing was carried out using blood, either unsorted or a sorted T cell fraction (not recorded which). The chain combines TRBV9 with TRBJ2-1; either TRBD1 or TRBD2 may supply D (5 bases each). This CDR3 is CASSVGRDLAYNEQFF. CDR3 coding DNA: TGTGCCAGCAGCGTAGGTCGGGACCTCGCCTACAATGAGCAGTTCTTC.